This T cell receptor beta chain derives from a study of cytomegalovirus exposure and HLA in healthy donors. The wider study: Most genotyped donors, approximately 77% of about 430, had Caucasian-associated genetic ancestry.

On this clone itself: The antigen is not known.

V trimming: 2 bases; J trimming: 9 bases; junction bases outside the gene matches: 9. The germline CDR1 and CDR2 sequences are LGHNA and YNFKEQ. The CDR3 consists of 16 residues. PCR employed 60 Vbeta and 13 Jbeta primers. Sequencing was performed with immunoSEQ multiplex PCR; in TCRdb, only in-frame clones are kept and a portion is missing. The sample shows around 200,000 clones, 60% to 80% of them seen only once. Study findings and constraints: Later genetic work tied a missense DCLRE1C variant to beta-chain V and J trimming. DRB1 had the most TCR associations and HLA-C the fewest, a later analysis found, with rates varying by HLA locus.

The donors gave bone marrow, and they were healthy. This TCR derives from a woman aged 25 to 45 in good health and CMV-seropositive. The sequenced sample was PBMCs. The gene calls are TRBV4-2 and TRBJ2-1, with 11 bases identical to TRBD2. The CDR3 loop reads CASSQTLAGGPPEQFF. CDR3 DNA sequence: TGTGCCAGCAGCCAAACCCTAGCGGGAGGCCCCCCTGAGCAGTTCTTC.